This T cell receptor beta chain was retrieved from a study of T cells in Graves' hyperthyroidism and ophthalmopathy. About the research overall: Before any treatment, at initial diagnosis, peripheral blood was collected. Findings and caveats of the study: Expanded thyroid clonotypes (above 0.001) were mostly also found in blood.

The PBMCs had their origin in approximately 10 ml of fresh peripheral blood. RNA transcripts yielded amplified TCR beta CDR3 regions. During a first-round RT-PCR of the TCR CDR3, the HTBI primer set was used. TCRdb re-called the multiplex PCR reads through MiXCR, storing one row per CDR3 protein. The sample holds roughly 500,000 distinct CDR3 sequences, approximately 25% seen once. Many counts were recorded for this clonotype. What it recognizes is unknown. This receptor was obtained from a woman aged 25 to 39 with Graves' ophthalmopathy. The material sequenced was blood.

CDR3 in DNA: TGTGCCAGCAGTTACGGGCTAGATCCAGCCAAAAACATTCAGTACTTC. Amino acid sequence: CASSYGLDPAKNIQYF. This rearrangement joins TRBV6-5 to TRBJ2-4; D ambiguous. Germline CDR1 reads MNHEY; CDR2 reads SVGAGI. Trimming removed 2 bases from V and 0 bases from J, with 11 bases in between. This CDR3 is built from 16 residues.